This TCR beta chain came from a study of OX40 agonist ivuxolimab in advanced cancers. Germline values: CDR1 MNHNS, CDR2 SASEGT. V was cut by 4 bases and J by 0 bases, with 7 bases left in between. The CDR3 is made up of 14 amino acids. Libraries were prepared by immunoSEQ multiplex PCR; TCRdb keeps only in-frame clonotypes and omits some of them. This repertoire shows tens of thousands of clones, 70% to 90% found once; its top ten account for approximately 0.3%. V and J are TRBV6-1 and TRBJ2-1; D unclear. The source was CD4+ or CD8+ T cells sorted from blood, collected in a trial of the OX40 agonist ivuxolimab. This TCR derives from an adult with an advanced solid tumor such as melanoma, head and neck, liver or kidney cancer. As DNA, the CDR3 is TGTGCCAGCAGTGTTCCGAGCTCCTACAATGAGCAGTTCTTC. Its translation: CASSVPSSYNEQFF.